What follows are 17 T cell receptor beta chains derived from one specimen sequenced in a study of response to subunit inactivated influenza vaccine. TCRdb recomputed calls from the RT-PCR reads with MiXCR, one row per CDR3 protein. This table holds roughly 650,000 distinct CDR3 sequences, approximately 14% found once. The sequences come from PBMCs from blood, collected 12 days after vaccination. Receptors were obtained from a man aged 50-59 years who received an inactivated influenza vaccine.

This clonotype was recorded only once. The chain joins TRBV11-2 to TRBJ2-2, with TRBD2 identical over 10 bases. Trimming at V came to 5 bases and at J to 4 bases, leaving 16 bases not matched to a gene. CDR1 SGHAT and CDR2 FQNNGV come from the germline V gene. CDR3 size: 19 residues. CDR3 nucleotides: TGTGCCAGCAGCCCCCCACCAAAGCGGGAGGGTGTCTGCACCGGGGAGCTGTTTTTT. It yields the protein CASSPPPKREGVCTGELFF.

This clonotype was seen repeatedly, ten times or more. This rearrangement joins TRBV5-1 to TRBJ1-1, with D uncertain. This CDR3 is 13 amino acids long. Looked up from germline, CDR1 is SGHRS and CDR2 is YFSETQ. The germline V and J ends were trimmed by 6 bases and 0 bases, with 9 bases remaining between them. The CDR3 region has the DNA TGCGCCAGCACCTCGGACTTGAACACTGAAGCTTTCTTT. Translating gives CASTSDLNTEAFF.

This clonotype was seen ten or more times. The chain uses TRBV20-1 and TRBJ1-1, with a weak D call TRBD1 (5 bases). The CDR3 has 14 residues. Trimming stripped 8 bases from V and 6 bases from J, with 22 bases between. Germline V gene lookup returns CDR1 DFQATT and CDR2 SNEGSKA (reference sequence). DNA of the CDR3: TGCAGTTCGAAAAGAAGGGGAATGGCCGCTGAAGCTTTCTTT. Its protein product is CSSKRRGMAAEAFF.

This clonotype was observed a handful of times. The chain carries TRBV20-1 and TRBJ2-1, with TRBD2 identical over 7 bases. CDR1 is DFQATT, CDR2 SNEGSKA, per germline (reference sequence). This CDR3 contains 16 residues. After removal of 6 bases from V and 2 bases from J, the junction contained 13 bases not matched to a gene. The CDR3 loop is CSAPRRGLPTYNEQFF. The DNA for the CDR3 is TGCAGTGCACCCCGTCGGGGACTACCCACCTACAATGAGCAGTTCTTC.

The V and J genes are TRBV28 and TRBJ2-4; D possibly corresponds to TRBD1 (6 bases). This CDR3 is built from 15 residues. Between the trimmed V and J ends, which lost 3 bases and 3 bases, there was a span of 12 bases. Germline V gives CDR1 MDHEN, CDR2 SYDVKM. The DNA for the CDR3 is TGTGCCAGCAGTTTCAGGGGAAGTGGCAAAAACATTCAGTACTTC. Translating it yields CASSFRGSGKNIQYF. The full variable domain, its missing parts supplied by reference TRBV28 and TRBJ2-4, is DVKVTQSSRYLVKRTGEKVFLECVQDMDHENMFWYRQDPGLGLRLIYFSYDVKMKEKGDIPEGYSVSREKKERFSLILESASTNQTSMYLCASSFRGSGKNIQYFGAGTRLSVL.

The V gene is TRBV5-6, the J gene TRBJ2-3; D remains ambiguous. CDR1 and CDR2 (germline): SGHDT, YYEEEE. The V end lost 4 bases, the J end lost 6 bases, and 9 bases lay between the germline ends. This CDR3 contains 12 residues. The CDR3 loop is CASSATPDTQYF. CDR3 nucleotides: TGTGCCAGCAGCGCCACTCCGGATACGCAGTATTTT.

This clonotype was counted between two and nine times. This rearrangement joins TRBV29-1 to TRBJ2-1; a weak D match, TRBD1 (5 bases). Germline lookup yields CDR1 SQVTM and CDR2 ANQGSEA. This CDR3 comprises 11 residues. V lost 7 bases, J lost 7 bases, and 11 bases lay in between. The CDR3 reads CSGTLRNEQFF. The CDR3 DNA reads TGCAGCGGGACACTTAGGAATGAGCAGTTCTTC.

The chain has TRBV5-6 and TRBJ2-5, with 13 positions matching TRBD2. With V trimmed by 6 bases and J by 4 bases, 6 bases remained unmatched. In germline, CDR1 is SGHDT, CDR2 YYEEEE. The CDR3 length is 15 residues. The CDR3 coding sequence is TGTGCCAGCACAAAACTAGCGGGGGGGTTAGAGACCCAGTACTTC. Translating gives CASTKLAGGLETQYF.

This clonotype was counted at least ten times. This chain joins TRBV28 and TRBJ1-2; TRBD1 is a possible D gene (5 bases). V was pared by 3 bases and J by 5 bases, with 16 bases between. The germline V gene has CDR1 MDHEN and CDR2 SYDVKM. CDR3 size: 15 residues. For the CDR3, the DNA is TGTGCCAGCAGTTTTGGGCAGGGAAAGTATTATGGCTACACCTTC. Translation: CASSFGQGKYYGYTF.

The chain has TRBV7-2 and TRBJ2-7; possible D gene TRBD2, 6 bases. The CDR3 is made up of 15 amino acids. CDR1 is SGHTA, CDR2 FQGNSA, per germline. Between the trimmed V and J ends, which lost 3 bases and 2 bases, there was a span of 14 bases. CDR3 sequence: CASSFIPAGTYEQYF. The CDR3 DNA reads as TGTGCCAGCAGCTTTATTCCAGCGGGCACCTACGAGCAGTACTTC.

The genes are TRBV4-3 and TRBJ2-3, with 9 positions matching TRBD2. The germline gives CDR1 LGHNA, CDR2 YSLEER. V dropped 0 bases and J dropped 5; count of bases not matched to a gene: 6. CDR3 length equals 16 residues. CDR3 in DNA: TGCGCCAGCAGCCAAGATATAGCGGGAGACGTAGATACGCAGTATTTT. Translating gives CASSQDIAGDVDTQYF.

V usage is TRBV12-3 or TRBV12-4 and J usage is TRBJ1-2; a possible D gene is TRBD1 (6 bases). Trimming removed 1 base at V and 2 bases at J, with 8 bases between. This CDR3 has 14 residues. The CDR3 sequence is CASSLGGQNYGYTF. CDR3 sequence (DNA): TGTGCCAGCAGTTTAGGAGGACAGAACTATGGCTACACCTTC.

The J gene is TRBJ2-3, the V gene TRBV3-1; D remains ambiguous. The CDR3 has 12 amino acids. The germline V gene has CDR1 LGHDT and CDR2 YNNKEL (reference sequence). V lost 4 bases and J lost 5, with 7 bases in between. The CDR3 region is CASSRSRDTQYF. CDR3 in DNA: TGTGCCAGCAGCCGGTCCAGAGATACGCAGTATTTT.

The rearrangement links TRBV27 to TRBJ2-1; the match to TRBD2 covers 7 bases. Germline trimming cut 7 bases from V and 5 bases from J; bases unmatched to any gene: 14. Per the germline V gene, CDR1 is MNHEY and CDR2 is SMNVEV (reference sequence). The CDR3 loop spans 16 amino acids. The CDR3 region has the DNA TGTGCCAGCACCGGGTCGAGGAGCGGGACCCACAATGAGCAGTTCTTC. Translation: CASTGSRSGTHNEQFF.

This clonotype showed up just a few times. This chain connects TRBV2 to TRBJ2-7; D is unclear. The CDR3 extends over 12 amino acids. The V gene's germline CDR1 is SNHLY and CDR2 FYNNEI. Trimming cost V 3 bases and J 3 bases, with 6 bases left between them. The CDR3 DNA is TGTGCCAGCAGTGAGGTCTTCTACGAGCAGTACTTC. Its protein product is CASSEVFYEQYF.

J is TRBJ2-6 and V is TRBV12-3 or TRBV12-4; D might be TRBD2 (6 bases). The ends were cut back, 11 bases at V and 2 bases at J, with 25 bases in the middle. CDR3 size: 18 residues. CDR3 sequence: CAFSWTSGGSAGANVLTF. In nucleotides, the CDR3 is TGTGCCTTCAGCTGGACCTCAGGAGGGTCAGCTGGGGCCAACGTCCTGACTTTC.

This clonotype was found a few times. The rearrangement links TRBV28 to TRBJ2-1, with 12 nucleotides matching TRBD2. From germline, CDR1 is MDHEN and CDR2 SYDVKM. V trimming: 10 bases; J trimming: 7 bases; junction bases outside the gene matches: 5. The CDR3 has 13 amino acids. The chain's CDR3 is CATRLAGDNEQFF. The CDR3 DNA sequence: TGTGCCACCCGACTAGCGGGAGATAATGAGCAGTTCTTC.